The source of this T cell receptor (beta chain) is a study of blood T cell repertoires in COVID-19. The CDR3 contains 14 residues. CDR1 and CDR2 from the germline V gene are SEHNR and FQNEAQ (reference sequence). Deletions cut 1 base from V and 1 base from J, with 7 bases between. This table comes from immunoSEQ multiplex PCR, and its TCRdb copy is limited to in-frame clones, with some not included. The data hold roughly 300,000 clones, with 90% to 95% observed a single time. A word on this clone: Other DNA sequences in the same sample also yield this CDR3.

This clonotype was obtained from a woman under 40 with COVID-19, enrolled during active disease. The sample consisted of peripheral blood. This chain uses TRBV7-9 with TRBJ1-2; D is uncertain. The CDR3 DNA reads TGTGCCAGCAGCTTAGATCAGAATAACTATGGCTACACCTTC. This sequence encodes CASSLDQNNYGYTF.